This T cell receptor beta chain was retrieved from a study of blood T cell repertoires in COVID-19. In the authors' methods: Reference gene primer amplification in the assay estimated nucleated cell counts. Profiling relied on immunoSEQ multiplex PCR, and the TCRdb table lists in-frame clones only, not all of them. That table supplies the V and J calls and clone size; D and trimming were determined from the DNA. In the table there are fewer than 250,000 clones, about nine tenths of which are singletons. Trimming removed 1 base from V and 8 bases from J, with 21 bases in between. Germline CDR1 reads SGHDT; CDR2 reads YYEEEE. CDR3 length equals 16 residues.

The sequencing input was peripheral blood. The clonotype was recovered from a woman in her 70s with acute or convalescent COVID-19. The rearrangement joins TRBV5-6 to TRBJ1-2; D gene unclear. CDR3 loop: CASSLLPRPTAGGYTF. CDR3 in DNA: TGTGCCAGCAGCTTGCTTCCGCGACCTACCGCGGGGGGCTACACCTTC.